The clone carrying this TCR beta chain was found a few times. Its antigen is unknown. Germline V CDR1 and CDR2: LGHNA, YNFKEQ. V was shortened by 1 base and J by 2 bases, with 10 bases between the two germline ends. The CDR3 length is 15 residues. This sample's treatment: oral pan-JAK inhibitor, 5-10 mg twice daily. This specimen comes from a study of CD8+ T cells in alopecia areata. Overall study: Severity was scored as percentage of affected scalp area in treated patients. Study-wide results and limits: A great number of expanded lesional clones endured in scalp and blood during tofacitinib. Scalp data also include sequences from resident alphabeta T cells of normal skin.

Extracted RNA was reverse transcribed, and the resulting cDNA served as sequencing template. Using immunoSEQ multiplex PCR, the repertoire was profiled, and TCRdb retains in-frame clones only, with some absent. The sample includes 140,000 to 150,000 clones, less than 70% of them seen just once. The TCR sequence derives from a human donor with alopecia areata. The chain uses TRBV4-2 and TRBJ2-3, with a weak D call TRBD1 (6 bases). The sequences come from CD8+ T cells sorted from blood, collected at week 4, from a patient treated with tofacitinib. DNA of the CDR3: TGTGCCAGCAGCCAAGCAGGGGAGATCACAGATACGCAGTATTTT. It translates to CASSQAGEITDTQYF.